This T cell receptor (beta chain) was captured in a study of blood T cell repertoires in COVID-19. V lost 3 bases to trimming and J lost 6 bases, with 15 bases between them. CDR1 is MDHEN and CDR2 is SYDVKM in the germline V gene. The CDR3 runs to 14 residues. Method: immunoSEQ multiplex PCR; TCRdb's copy keeps in-frame clones and lacks some. The sample lists about 370,000 clones, approximately 87% occurring once. The chain links TRBV28 to TRBJ2-7; D unclear. Sequencing was carried out using peripheral blood. This TCR came from a woman in her 30s with COVID-19, enrolled during active disease. Written as DNA, the CDR3 is TGTGCCAGCAGTTTTCCAGGTTCCTATCGCGAGCAGTACTTC. Amino acids: CASSFPGSYREQYF.